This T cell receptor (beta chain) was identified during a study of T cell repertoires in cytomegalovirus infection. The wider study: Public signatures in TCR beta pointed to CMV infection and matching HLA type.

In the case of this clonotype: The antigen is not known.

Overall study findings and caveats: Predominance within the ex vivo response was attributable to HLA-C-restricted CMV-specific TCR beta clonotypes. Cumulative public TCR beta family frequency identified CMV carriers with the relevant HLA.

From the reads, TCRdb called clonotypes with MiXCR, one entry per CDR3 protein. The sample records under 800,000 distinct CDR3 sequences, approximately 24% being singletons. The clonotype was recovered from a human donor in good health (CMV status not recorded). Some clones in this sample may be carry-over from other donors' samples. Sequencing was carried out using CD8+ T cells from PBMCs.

The CDR3 DNA reads as TGTGCCAGCAGCTCCGGGACAGGGGGCTTCAGGGCCCAGTACTTC. Translation: CASSSGTGGFRAQYF. The gene calls are TRBV5-6 and TRBJ2-5, with TRBD1 matching over 12 bases. CDR3 size: 15 residues. V dropped 3 bases and J dropped 9; count of bases not matched to a gene: 9. CDR1 is SGHDT and CDR2 is YYEEEE in the germline V gene. The variable domain in full, with the rest retrieved from reference TRBV5-6 and TRBJ2-5, is DAGVTQSPTHLIKTRGQQVTLRCSPKSGHDTVSWYQQALGQGPQFIFQYYEEEERQRGNFPDRFSGHQFPNYSSELNVNALLLGDSALYLCASSSGTGGFRAQYFGPGTRLLVL.